The 28 T cell receptor beta chains presented below share a single source sample, sequenced in a study of T cells in Graves' hyperthyroidism and ophthalmopathy. What was amplified from RNA transcripts were TCR beta CDR3 regions. The HTBI primer set served for first-round RT-PCR of the TCR CDR3. TCRdb redid the calling of the multiplex PCR reads with MiXCR, one entry per CDR3 protein. Of around 300,000 distinct CDR3 sequences listed, 22% are singletons. Material for sequencing was blood. The receptors come from a man aged 25 to 40 with Graves' ophthalmopathy.

In this sample, this clonotype turned up a few times. The chain is built from TRBV27 and TRBJ2-3; D uncertain. Deletions cut 2 bases from V and 2 bases from J, with 14 bases between. In germline, CDR1 is MNHEY, CDR2 SMNVEV (reference sequence). This CDR3 comprises 16 residues. As DNA, the CDR3 is TGTGCCAGCAGTTTAACACGGGTTACCCTCACAGATACGCAGTATTTT. Amino acid sequence: CASSLTRVTLTDTQYF.

This clonotype came up many times. The V and J genes are TRBV7-8 and TRBJ2-1, with 13 bases lining up with TRBD2. Trimming at V came to 4 bases and at J to 4 bases, leaving 4 bases not matched to a gene. The germline V gene has CDR1 SGHVS and CDR2 FQNEAQ. The CDR3 length is 16 residues. The CDR3, as DNA: TGTGCCAGCAGCTCTACTAGCGGGAGGGGTTACAATGAGCAGTTCTTC. Its protein is CASSSTSGRGYNEQFF.

A remark on this clonotype: Mismatch with germline at one junction end may stem from a read error. This chain joins TRBV28 and TRBJ1-4, with D unresolved. Germline V gene data show CDR1 as MDHEN and CDR2 as SYDVKM. The CDR3 contains 16 residues. The CDR3 here is CTSSLNDGATNEKLFF. DNA of the CDR3: TGTACCAGCAGTTTAAATGACGGTGCTACTAATGAAAAACTGTTTTTT.

The rearrangement links TRBV13 to TRBJ2-7, with D possibly being TRBD2 (6 bases). The germline V gene encodes CDR1 PRHDT and CDR2 FYEKMQ (reference sequence). V was pared by 0 bases and J by 2 bases, with 11 bases between. This CDR3 region has 15 residues. The CDR3 sequence is CASSLGGSHTYEQYF. CDR3 in DNA: TGTGCCAGCAGCTTAGGCGGGAGTCACACCTACGAGCAGTACTTC.

This clonotype was detected ten times or more. The CDR3 bases are TGTGCCAGCAGTTCCCTCCTTGGACAGACAGTGTACAATGAGCAGTTCTTC. Protein sequence: CASSSLLGQTVYNEQFF. The genes are TRBV28 and TRBJ2-1; a weak D match, TRBD1 (6 bases). Germline CDR1 and CDR2: MDHEN and SYDVKM. Trimming removed 4 bases at V and 4 bases at J, with 20 bases between. This CDR3 has 17 residues.

The chain has TRBV2 and TRBJ1-2, with D perhaps TRBD1 (6 bases). This CDR3 has 14 residues. Germline CDR1 SNHLY, CDR2 FYNNEI. V gave up 7 bases and J gave up 1 base, with 13 bases separating them. The chain's CDR3 is CASNSKGVNYGYTF. The CDR3 DNA reads as TGTGCCAGCAACTCCAAGGGGGTTAACTATGGCTACACCTTC.

This clonotype occurred a few times. The chain combines TRBV27 with TRBJ2-7; 9 bases are shared with TRBD2. With 4 bases clipped from V and 0 bases from J, the junction kept 4 bases outside the gene matches. In germline, CDR1 is MNHEY, CDR2 SMNVEV (reference sequence). The CDR3 totals 15 residues. The CDR3 region is CASSSSGRTSYEQYF. In DNA, the CDR3 is TGTGCCAGCAGTTCGAGCGGGAGGACCTCCTACGAGCAGTACTTC.

This clonotype was observed at least ten times. This chain links TRBV6-1 with TRBJ2-7, with TRBD2 identical over 8 bases. After removal of 5 bases from V and 3 bases from J, the junction contained 9 bases not matched to a gene. The CDR3 is 15 amino acids. Per the germline V gene, CDR1 is MNHNS and CDR2 is SASEGT. The CDR3: CASSSWTSKGYEQYF. The CDR3 nucleotides are TGTGCCAGCAGTTCGTGGACTAGCAAAGGCTACGAGCAGTACTTC.

The chain combines TRBV24-1 with TRBJ2-1, with unresolved D. V lost 0 bases to trimming and J lost 6 bases, with 5 bases between them. CDR3 length: 13 amino acids. CDR1 KGHDR and CDR2 SFDVKD come from the germline V gene. The CDR3 nucleotides are TGTGCCACCAGTGATTTGGGCAGCAATGAGCAGTTCTTC. Translating gives CATSDLGSNEQFF.

This clonotype was detected ten times or more. This chain connects TRBV2 to TRBJ2-3, with unresolved D. Looked up from germline, CDR1 is SNHLY and CDR2 is FYNNEI. The CDR3 is 13 amino acids. V shed 8 bases and J shed 4 bases, with 13 bases lying between them. CDR3 sequence (DNA): TGTGCCAGCGGTAAAAACCAGGCAGATACGCAGTATTTT. Protein: CASGKNQADTQYF. Full variable domain (rest looked up from reference TRBV2 and TRBJ2-3): EPEVTQTPSHQVTQMGQEVILRCVPISNHLYFYWYRQILGQKVEFLVSFYNNEISEKSEIFDDQFSVERPDGSNFTLKIRSTKLEDSAMYFCASGKNQADTQYFGPGTRLTVL.

The CDR3 DNA follows: TGTGCCAGCTCCCAAGACCTGAACACTGAAGCTTTCTTT. Protein: CASSQDLNTEAFF. The chain combines TRBV18 with TRBJ1-1; D is unresolved. The CDR3 length is 13 residues. CDR1 is KGHSH and CDR2 is LQKENI in the germline V gene. Deletions cut 6 bases from V and 0 bases from J, with 8 bases between.

The chain recombines TRBV18 with TRBJ2-7; D not resolved. The CDR3 has 14 residues. In germline, CDR1 is KGHSH, CDR2 LQKENI. V dropped 2 bases and J dropped 3 bases, with 11 bases sitting between them. The CDR3, as DNA: TGTGCCAGCTCACCATCCCGGCAGTTCTACGAGCAGTACTTC. Protein product: CASSPSRQFYEQYF.

This clonotype was observed a handful of times. The chain links TRBV6-8 to TRBJ2-1; 9 bases line up with TRBD2. CDR3 size: 17 residues. The V gene end was trimmed by 0 bases and the J gene end by 2 bases; junction bases not matched to a gene: 5. Germline CDR1 MNHGY, CDR2 SAAAGT. CDR3 nucleotide sequence: TGTGCCAGCAGTTACTCCATAGCGGGAGACCCCTACAATGAGCAGTTCTTC. Translated: CASSYSIAGDPYNEQFF.

This rearrangement joins TRBV3-1 to TRBJ2-1; 7 bases match TRBD2. Germline V lookup: CDR1 LGHDT, CDR2 YNNKEL (reference sequence). The CDR3 spans 17 residues. V shed 3 bases, J shed 7 bases, and the junction held 15 bases outside the gene matches. CDR3 DNA: TGTGCCAGCAGCCACCCCTTAGCGGGTTCCTTGGGAAATGAGCAGTTCTTC. Its protein is CASSHPLAGSLGNEQFF.

This clonotype appeared many times. The chain employs TRBV28 and TRBJ2-1; D is ambiguous. Germline V lookup: CDR1 MDHEN, CDR2 SYDVKM. With 6 bases removed from V and 0 bases from J, the gap between germline ends came to 15 bases. This CDR3 has 16 residues. CDR3 in DNA: TGTGCCAGCAGCCCTCCGGGCCCTTCCTCCTACAATGAGCAGTTCTTC. It yields the protein CASSPPGPSSYNEQFF.

The chain employs TRBV6-1 and TRBJ1-5; TRBD1 is a possible D gene (6 bases). Trimming took 5 bases from V and 0 from J, leaving 20 bases between them. CDR1 MNHNS and CDR2 SASEGT come from the germline V gene. The CDR3 has 18 residues. CDR3 region: CASSRGADSYYSNQPQHF. The CDR3 DNA reads TGTGCCAGCAGTCGGGGGGCAGACAGCTACTATAGCAATCAGCCCCAGCATTTT.

The table lists this clonotype with a few counts. The gene calls are TRBV5-6 and TRBJ2-7; 7 nucleotides match TRBD2. CDR3 size: 15 residues. The germline CDR1 and CDR2 sequences are SGHDT and YYEEEE. Losses at the gene ends were 4 bases for V and 5 bases for J; bases not matched to a gene: 12. CDR3 nucleotides: TGTGCCAGCAGCGGGGGGGGGGGGTTTGGCGACGAGCAGTACTTC. Translated: CASSGGGGFGDEQYF.

There are a few counts of this clonotype. This sequence joins TRBV12-5 and TRBJ1-2; D is undetermined. Looked up from germline, CDR1 is LGHNT and CDR2 is FRNRAP. The CDR3 length is 12 residues. Trimming took 6 bases from V and 5 from J, leaving 10 bases between them. CDR3 coding DNA: TGTGCTAGTGGGGTGCCATGGTATGGCTACACCTTC. Protein product: CASGVPWYGYTF.

The gene calls are TRBV6-1 and TRBJ1-1; TRBD1 is a possible D gene (5 bases). Germline V gives CDR1 MNHNS, CDR2 SASEGT. The CDR3 spans 13 residues. V lost 3 bases and J lost 10, with 15 bases in between. CDR3 protein: CASSEGEIPGAFF. CDR3 nucleotides: TGTGCCAGCAGTGAGGGGGAGATCCCTGGAGCTTTCTTT.

The chain uses TRBV5-6 and TRBJ2-7; TRBD1 matches at 8 bases. This CDR3 spans 15 amino acids. CDR1 SGHDT and CDR2 YYEEEE come from the germline V gene. The V gene end was trimmed by 2 bases and the J gene end by 5 bases; junction bases not matched to a gene: 9. The CDR3 DNA is TGTGCCAGCAGCTTCGACAGGGGCGGCCCCCACGAGCAGTACTTC. Its protein product is CASSFDRGGPHEQYF. Supplemented by reference TRBV5-6 and TRBJ2-7, the full variable domain reads DAGVTQSPTHLIKTRGQQVTLRCSPKSGHDTVSWYQQALGQGPQFIFQYYEEEERQRGNFPDRFSGHQFPNYSSELNVNALLLGDSALYLCASSFDRGGPHEQYFGPGTRLTVT.

This clonotype was observed many times. The chain recombines TRBV27 with TRBJ2-1; 10 bases are shared with TRBD2. The CDR3 has 15 residues. Germline CDR1 and CDR2: MNHEY and SMNVEV (reference sequence). V shed 7 bases and J 7 bases; nucleotides not matched to a gene: 10. In DNA, the CDR3 is TGTGCCAGCAAGGGCCGGCTAGCGGGAGTGAATGAGCAGTTCTTC. The encoded protein is CASKGRLAGVNEQFF.

This clonotype was seen ten or more times. The chain recombines TRBV11-3 with TRBJ1-2; maybe TRBD1 (5 bases). Germline values: CDR1 SGHNT, CDR2 YENEEA. This CDR3 region has 13 residues. Trimming took off 3 bases at V and 1 base at J, with 6 bases between the two ends. The CDR3 spells CASSFDSNYGYTF. The DNA of the CDR3 is TGTGCCAGCAGCTTCGACAGTAACTATGGCTACACCTTC.

In DNA form, the CDR3 reads TGTGCCTGGGGGGGACTAGCGGGAGGAACCTCCTACAATGAGCAGTTCTTC. This translates into CAWGGLAGGTSYNEQFF. This chain connects TRBV2 to TRBJ2-1, with 15 bases aligning to TRBD2. The CDR3 extends over 17 amino acids. Trimming took 11 bases from V and 0 from J; bases not matched to a gene: 8. Germline V CDR1 and CDR2: SNHLY, FYNNEI.

In its sample, this clonotype was seen a few times. This sequence joins TRBV11-2 and TRBJ1-6; D is ambiguous. Trimming cost V 0 bases and J 7 bases, with 10 bases left between them. The CDR3 length is 15 residues. CDR1 and CDR2 from the germline V gene are SGHAT and FQNNGV. CDR3 amino acids: CASSLEGAGNSPLHF. The CDR3 DNA is TGTGCCAGCAGCTTAGAGGGCGCGGGCAATTCACCCCTCCACTTT.

CDR3 sequence (DNA): TGTGCCAGCAGCCACGGGCAGAGCACAGATACGCAGTATTTT. Its protein product is CASSHGQSTDTQYF. This chain connects TRBV28 to TRBJ2-3, with no clear D. The length of the CDR3 is 14 residues. The V gene lost 6 bases and the J gene lost 0 bases, with 10 bases spanning the gap. Germline values: CDR1 MDHEN, CDR2 SYDVKM.

At least ten counts were recorded for this clonotype. CDR3 sequence reads: CASRVEDLSTEAFF. CDR3 sequence (DNA): TGTGCCAGCCGAGTGGAGGACTTATCAACTGAAGCTTTCTTT. This chain links TRBV28 with TRBJ1-1; no firm D call. V lost 8 bases to trimming and J lost 5 bases, with 18 bases between them. The germline V gene has CDR1 MDHEN and CDR2 SYDVKM. The CDR3 runs 14 residues.

This clonotype showed up many times. CDR3 coding DNA: TGTGCCAGCAGCCGTGGTGGTCCTCTCACAGATACGCAGTATTTT. It translates to CASSRGGPLTDTQYF. The V and J genes are TRBV11-2 and TRBJ2-3, with D unresolved. This CDR3 has 15 amino acids. Germline V gene sequence: CDR1 SGHAT, CDR2 FQNNGV. Trimming pared 5 bases from V and 2 bases from J, leaving 14 bases between.

V gene TRBV5-6 combines with J gene TRBJ1-1; D is undetermined. CDR3 length: 12 residues. V was shortened by 2 bases and J by 5 bases, with 7 bases between the two germline ends. The germline gives CDR1 SGHDT, CDR2 YYEEEE. CDR3 DNA sequence: TGTGCCAGCAGCTTTACGAGTACTGAAGCTTTCTTT. As protein: CASSFTSTEAFF.